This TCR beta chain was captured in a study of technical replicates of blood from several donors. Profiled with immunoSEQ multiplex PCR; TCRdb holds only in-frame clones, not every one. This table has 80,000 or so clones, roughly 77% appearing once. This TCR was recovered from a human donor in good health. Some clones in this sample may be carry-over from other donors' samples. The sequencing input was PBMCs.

CDR3 DNA sequence: TGTGCCAGCAGCTTATTAGCGGGGGGGGGATACGAGCAGTACTTC. As protein: CASSLLAGGGYEQYF. The J gene is TRBJ2-7, the V gene TRBV7-2; 11 bases fit TRBD2. V dropped 2 bases and J dropped 4; count of bases not matched to a gene: 4. The CDR3 length is 15 residues. CDR1 is SGHTA and CDR2 is FQGNSA in the germline V gene.